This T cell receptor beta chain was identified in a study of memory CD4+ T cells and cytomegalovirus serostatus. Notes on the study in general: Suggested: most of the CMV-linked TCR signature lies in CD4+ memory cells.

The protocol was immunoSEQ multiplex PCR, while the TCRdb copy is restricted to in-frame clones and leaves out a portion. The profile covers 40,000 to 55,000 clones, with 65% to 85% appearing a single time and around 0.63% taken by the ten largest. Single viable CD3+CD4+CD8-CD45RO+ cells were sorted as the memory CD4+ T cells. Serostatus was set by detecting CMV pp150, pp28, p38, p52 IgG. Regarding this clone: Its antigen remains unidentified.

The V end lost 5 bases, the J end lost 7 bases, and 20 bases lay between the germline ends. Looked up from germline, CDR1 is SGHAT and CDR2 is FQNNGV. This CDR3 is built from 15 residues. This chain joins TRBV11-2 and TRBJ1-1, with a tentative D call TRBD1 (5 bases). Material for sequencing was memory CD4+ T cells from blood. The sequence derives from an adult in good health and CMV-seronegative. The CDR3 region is CASSLVTGVTGEAFF. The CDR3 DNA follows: TGTGCCAGCAGCCTAGTAACGGGGGTGACGGGTGAAGCTTTCTTT.